A single sample is the source of the 24 T cell receptor beta chains below, sequenced in a study of patients and donors after allogeneic stem cell transplantation. TCRdb re-analysed the RT-PCR reads in MiXCR, keeping a single row per CDR3 protein. The sample lists about 100,000 distinct CDR3 sequences; 35% were seen once. Sequenced sample: blood, either unsorted or a sorted T cell fraction (not recorded which). These TCRs come from a human donor who was either an allogeneic HSCT recipient or a stem cell or donor lymphocyte infusion donor (not recorded which). It is not recorded whose cells these are; they may come from a transplant donor.

The J gene is TRBJ1-5, the V gene TRBV21-1; TRBD1 is the table's D call and was not checked against the DNA. TRBV21-1 corresponds to a pseudogene. The CDR3 runs to 14 residues. CDR3 loop: CASSKAGARWPQHF. The CDR3 DNA reads as TGTGCCAGCAGCAAAGCTGGGGCGCGATGGCCCCAGCATTTT.

V and J are TRBV7-9 and TRBJ1-5; 9 bases align to TRBD1. The CDR3 contains 15 residues. The V segment lost 5 bases and the J segment 7 bases; nucleotides outside the gene matches: 9. Germline CDR1 SEHNR, CDR2 FQNEAQ (reference sequence). The CDR3: CASSRGTGLGQPQHF. The CDR3 region has the DNA TGTGCCAGCAGCCGAGGGACAGGGCTGGGGCAGCCCCAGCATTTT.

V gene TRBV20-1 combines with J gene TRBJ1-2; D possibly corresponds to TRBD1 (5 bases). The CDR3 contains 13 residues. Trimming shortened V by 3 bases and J by 6 bases, and 14 bases separated the two germline ends. Germline-derived CDR1 and CDR2 are DFQATT and SNEGSKA (reference sequence). CDR3 DNA: TGCAGTGCTAGCGGGGGGTTTGAGGATGGCTACACCTTC. Translation gives CSASGGFEDGYTF.

The rearrangement links TRBV12-3 or TRBV12-4 to TRBJ1-6; 9 bases map to TRBD1. This CDR3 contains 14 residues. The J segment lost 8 bases and the V segment lost 6 bases, leaving 5 bases of the junction unmatched. As DNA, the CDR3 is TGTGCCAGCAGAACCGGGACAGGGTATTCACCCCTCCACTTT. As protein: CASRTGTGYSPLHF.

This clonotype was detected once. The J gene is TRBJ2-7, the V gene TRBV20-1; TRBD2 aligns across 8 bases. The CDR3 is made up of 16 amino acids. CDR1 DFQATT and CDR2 SNEGSKA come from the germline V gene (reference sequence). The V segment lost 0 bases and the J segment 3 bases; nucleotides outside the gene matches: 10. CDR3 protein: CSARDQSPAGVYEQYF. CDR3 nucleotides: TGCAGTGCTAGAGACCAATCCCCAGCGGGGGTCTACGAGCAGTACTTC.

The rearrangement links TRBV18 to TRBJ2-1; 9 bases line up with TRBD2. The CDR3 length is 14 residues. Per germline, CDR1 KGHSH and CDR2 LQKENI. Trimming removed 3 bases from V and 4 bases from J; junction bases left unmatched: 1. The CDR3 region has the DNA TGTGCCAGCTCACCCGGACTAGCGTACAATGAGCAGTTCTTC. It encodes CASSPGLAYNEQFF.

This clonotype was recorded a few times. The chain joins TRBV15 to TRBJ1-5, with TRBD1 as a possible D gene (5 bases). This CDR3 is built from 13 residues. The germline CDR1 and CDR2 sequences are LNHNV and YYDKDF (reference sequence). V was shortened by 4 bases and J by 4 bases, with 8 bases between the two germline ends. The CDR3 DNA reads TGTGCCACCAGCACAGGGCTTAATCAGCCCCAGCATTTT. It translates to CATSTGLNQPQHF.

The chain is built from TRBV20-1 and TRBJ1-1; D is ambiguous. Germline CDR1 reads DFQATT; CDR2 reads SNEGSKA (reference sequence). The CDR3 consists of 14 residues. Trimming shortened V by 1 base and J by 1 base, and 10 bases separated the two germline ends. In nucleotides, the CDR3 is TGCAGTGCTAGAGGAGAGGTAGCGAACACTGAAGCTTTCTTT. Its translation: CSARGEVANTEAFF.

A few counts support this clonotype. The CDR3 bases are TGTGCCAGCAGTGGGGCTAGCGCTCCCTACAATGAGCAGTTCTTC. As protein: CASSGASAPYNEQFF. The chain couples TRBV27 to TRBJ2-1; D perhaps matches TRBD2 (6 bases). This CDR3 spans 15 amino acids. V dropped 5 bases and J dropped 2 bases, with 13 bases sitting between them. Germline CDR1 MNHEY, CDR2 SMNVEV (reference sequence).

The rearrangement links TRBV24-1 to TRBJ2-2, with D hard to call. Per the germline V gene, CDR1 is KGHDR and CDR2 is SFDVKD. The germline V and J ends were trimmed by 5 bases and 4 bases, with 4 bases remaining between them. This CDR3 spans 12 amino acids. The CDR3 reads CATSAGTGELFF. In DNA form, the CDR3 reads TGTGCCACCAGTGCTGGCACCGGGGAGCTGTTTTTT.

This clonotype was seen a handful of times. The chain is built from TRBV5-1 and TRBJ1-4; TRBD1 matches at 9 bases. Germline assignment: CDR1 SGHRS and CDR2 YFSETQ. Trimming removed 0 bases from V and 7 bases from J; junction bases left unmatched: 4. The CDR3 is 15 residues long. The CDR3 nucleotides read TGCGCCAGCAGCTTGGGGGGACAGGGTCCTGAAAAACTGTTTTTT. Encoded protein: CASSLGGQGPEKLFF.

This clonotype showed up just a few times. The chain couples TRBV7-2 to TRBJ1-3, with unresolved D. V lost 3 bases to trimming and J lost 0 bases, with 12 bases between them. CDR1 SGHTA and CDR2 FQGNSA come from the germline V gene. The length of the CDR3 is 16 residues. The CDR3 bases are TGTGCCAGCAGCTTTGTAGGCACCTACTCTGGAAACACCATATATTTT. Protein: CASSFVGTYSGNTIYF.

This clonotype was detected ten times or more. V is TRBV27 and J is TRBJ1-5; the D gene is possibly TRBD1 (6 bases). Trimming shortened V by 2 bases and J by 2 bases, and 16 bases separated the two germline ends. CDR1 MNHEY and CDR2 SMNVEV come from the germline V gene (reference sequence). CDR3 length equals 17 residues. CDR3 amino acids: CASSLRGTISGNQPQHF. The CDR3 bases are TGTGCCAGCAGTTTACGCGGGACAATATCAGGCAATCAGCCCCAGCATTTT.

V gene TRBV19 combines with J gene TRBJ2-7; 7 bases fit TRBD1. V trimming: 3 bases; J trimming: 2 bases; junction bases outside the gene matches: 7. The CDR3 is 15 residues long. The V gene's germline CDR1 is LNHDA and CDR2 SQIVND (reference sequence). Here the CDR3 reads CASSISRDSTYEQYF. CDR3 nucleotides: TGTGCCAGTAGTATCTCAAGGGACAGTACCTACGAGCAGTACTTC.

This clonotype turned up a few times. J is TRBJ2-5 and V is TRBV4-1, with 7 bases fitting TRBD1. CDR3 size: 15 residues. V trimming: 1 base; J trimming: 5 bases; junction bases outside the gene matches: 7. Germline V CDR1 and CDR2: MGHRA, YSYEKL. CDR3 residues: CASSQVPDRVETQYF. CDR3 coding DNA: TGCGCCAGCAGCCAAGTCCCCGACAGGGTTGAGACCCAGTACTTC.

This clonotype showed up just a few times. The chain links TRBV12-5 to TRBJ1-6; no clear D gene. This CDR3 has 14 amino acids. The germline V gene has CDR1 LGHNT and CDR2 FRNRAP. V lost 8 bases and J 8 bases, leaving 16 bases between the germline ends. The CDR3 region has the DNA TGTGCTAGTAGCTTCCGGGTTGGGGATTCACCCCTCCACTTT. It translates to CASSFRVGDSPLHF.

V gene TRBV28 combines with J gene TRBJ2-7; 13 nucleotides align to TRBD2. Germline loops: CDR1 MDHEN, CDR2 SYDVKM. Trimming cost V 8 bases and J 4 bases; bases outside gene matches: 5. The CDR3 covers 14 residues. The CDR3, as DNA: TGTGCCAGCCGCAGGACTAGCGGGAGTTACGAGCAGTACTTC. Protein: CASRRTSGSYEQYF.

This clonotype was seen just once. This chain connects TRBV5-1 to TRBJ2-1; 11 bases fit TRBD2. The CDR3 length is 14 residues. CDR1 and CDR2 (germline): SGHRS, YFSETQ. V shed 5 bases and J 4 bases; nucleotides not matched to a gene: 2. CDR3 nucleotide sequence: TGCGCCAGCAGGACTAGCGGGATGTACAATGAGCAGTTCTTC. Encoded protein: CASRTSGMYNEQFF.

V usage is TRBV6-6 and J usage is TRBJ1-5, with D uncertain. The CDR3 consists of 13 residues. Between the trimmed V and J ends, which lost 6 bases and 9 bases, there was a span of 15 bases. Germline lookup yields CDR1 MNHNY and CDR2 SVGAGI (reference sequence). The CDR3 sequence is CASSSSGFLPQHF. DNA for the CDR3: TGTGCCAGCAGCTCCTCTGGGTTTTTGCCCCAGCATTTT.

This clonotype was detected only a few times. The rearrangement uses TRBV29-1 and TRBJ2-7; 8 bases agree with TRBD2. This CDR3 comprises 13 residues. The V gene's germline CDR1 is SQVTM and CDR2 ANQGSEA. Unmatched junction bases numbered 5, after V lost 6 bases and J lost 1 base. CDR3 in DNA: TGCAGCGTGCAGACTAGCGCGTCCTACGAGCAGTACTTC. This codes for CSVQTSASYEQYF.

This sequence joins TRBV6-2 or TRBV6-3 and TRBJ2-1, with TRBD2 matching 9 bases. The V gene end was trimmed by 4 bases and the J gene end by 2 bases; junction bases not matched to a gene: 6. In germline, CDR1 is MNHEY, CDR2 SVGEGT. The CDR3 totals 16 residues. The CDR3 bases are TGTGCCAGCAGTTCCCTGACTAGCGGACCCTACAATGAGCAGTTCTTC. Residues: CASSSLTSGPYNEQFF.

This clonotype was seen a few times. The chain combines TRBV20-1 with TRBJ2-7; 9 nucleotides line up with TRBD1. V lost 7 bases and J lost 7; bases outside the gene matches: 8. Per germline, CDR1 DFQATT and CDR2 SNEGSKA (reference sequence). The CDR3 consists of 12 residues. The CDR3 nucleotides read TGCAGTGGGAAACAGGGGGCGAATGAGCAGTACTTC. Residues: CSGKQGANEQYF.

Only a few counts were recorded for this clonotype. The V and J genes are TRBV4-1 and TRBJ1-1; D perhaps matches TRBD1 (6 bases). This CDR3 region has 14 residues. CDR1 is MGHRA, CDR2 YSYEKL, per germline. V lost 1 base and J 5 bases, leaving 11 bases between the germline ends. The CDR3 here is CASSQGRGGTEAFF. In DNA, the CDR3 is TGCGCCAGCAGCCAAGGTCGAGGGGGGACTGAAGCTTTCTTT.

The chain couples TRBV20-1 to TRBJ1-1, with D tentatively TRBD1 (5 bases). The CDR3 sequence is 13 residues long. CDR1 is DFQATT, CDR2 SNEGSKA, per germline (reference sequence). V was clipped by 3 bases and J by 3 bases, with 11 bases between them. The CDR3 is CSAREDSDTEAFF. The CDR3 DNA is TGCAGTGCTAGGGAAGACAGCGACACTGAAGCTTTCTTT.